This T cell receptor (beta chain) was found in a study of patients and donors after allogeneic stem cell transplantation. V was cut by 8 bases and J by 7 bases, with 15 bases left in between. The length of the CDR3 is 12 residues. The germline V gene has CDR1 MNHEY and CDR2 SMNVEV (reference sequence). TCRdb re-analysed the RT-PCR reads in MiXCR, keeping a single row per CDR3 protein. The table has about a million distinct CDR3 sequences, more than 15% seen once. This clonotype appeared a few times. This chain links TRBV27 with TRBJ2-7; the D gene is possibly TRBD1 (7 bases). The TCR originated in a human donor who was either an allogeneic HSCT recipient or a stem cell or donor lymphocyte infusion donor (not recorded which). It is not recorded whose cells these are; they may come from a transplant donor. Specimen: blood, either unsorted or a sorted T cell fraction (not recorded which). The CDR3 bases are TGTGCCAGCGGACTACAGGGGAGGGAGCAGTACTTC. It is translated as CASGLQGREQYF.